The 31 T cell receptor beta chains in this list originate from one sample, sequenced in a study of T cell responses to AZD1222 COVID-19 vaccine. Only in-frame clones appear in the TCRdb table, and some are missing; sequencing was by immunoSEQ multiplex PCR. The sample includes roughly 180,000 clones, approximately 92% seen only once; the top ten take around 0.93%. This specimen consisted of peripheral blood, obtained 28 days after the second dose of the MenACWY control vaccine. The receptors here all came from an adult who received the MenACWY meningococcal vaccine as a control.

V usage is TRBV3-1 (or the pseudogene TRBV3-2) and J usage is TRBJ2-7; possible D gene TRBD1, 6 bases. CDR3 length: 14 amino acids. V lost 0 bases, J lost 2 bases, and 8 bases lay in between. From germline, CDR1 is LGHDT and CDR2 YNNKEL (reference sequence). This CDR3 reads CASSQDGQTYEQYF. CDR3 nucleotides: TGTGCCAGCAGCCAAGACGGACAGACCTACGAGCAGTACTTC.

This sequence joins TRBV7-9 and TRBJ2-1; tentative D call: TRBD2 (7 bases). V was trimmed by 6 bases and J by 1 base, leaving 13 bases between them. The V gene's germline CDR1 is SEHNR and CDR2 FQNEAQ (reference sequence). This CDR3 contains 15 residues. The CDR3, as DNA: TGTGCCAGCAGTCCGCGGGGGCCATCCTACAATGAGCAGTTCTTC. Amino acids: CASSPRGPSYNEQFF. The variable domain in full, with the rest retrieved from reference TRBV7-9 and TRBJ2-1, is DTGVSQNPRHKITKRGQNVTFRCDPISEHNRLYWYRQTLGQGPEFLTYFQNEAQLEKSRLLSDRFSAERPKGSFSTLEIQRTEQGDSAMYLCASSPRGPSYNEQFFGPGTRLTVL.

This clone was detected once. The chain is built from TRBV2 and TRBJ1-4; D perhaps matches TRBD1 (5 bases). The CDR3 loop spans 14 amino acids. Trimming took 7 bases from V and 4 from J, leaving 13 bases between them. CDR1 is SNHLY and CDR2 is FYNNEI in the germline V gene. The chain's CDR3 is CASTRQIVNEKLFF. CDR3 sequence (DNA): TGTGCCAGCACCCGACAGATAGTTAATGAAAAACTGTTTTTT.

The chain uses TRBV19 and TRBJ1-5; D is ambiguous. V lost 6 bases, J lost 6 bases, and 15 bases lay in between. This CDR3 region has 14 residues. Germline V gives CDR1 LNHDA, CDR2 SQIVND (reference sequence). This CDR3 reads CASSPQLRGQPQHF. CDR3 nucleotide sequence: TGTGCCAGTAGCCCCCAATTACGGGGTCAGCCCCAGCATTTT.

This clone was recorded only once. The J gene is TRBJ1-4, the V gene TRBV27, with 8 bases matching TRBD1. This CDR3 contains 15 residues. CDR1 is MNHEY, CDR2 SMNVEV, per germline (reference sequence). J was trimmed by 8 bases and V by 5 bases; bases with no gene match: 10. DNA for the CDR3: TGTGCCAGCAGTCCCAGACAGGGGTCGGGGGAAAAACTGTTTTTT. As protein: CASSPRQGSGEKLFF.

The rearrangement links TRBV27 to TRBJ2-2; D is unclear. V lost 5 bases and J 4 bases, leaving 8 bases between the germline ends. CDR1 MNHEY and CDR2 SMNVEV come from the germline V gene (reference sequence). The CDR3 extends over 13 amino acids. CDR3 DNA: TGTGCCAGCAGTCCTGGGCTCACCGGGGAGCTGTTTTTT. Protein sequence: CASSPGLTGELFF.

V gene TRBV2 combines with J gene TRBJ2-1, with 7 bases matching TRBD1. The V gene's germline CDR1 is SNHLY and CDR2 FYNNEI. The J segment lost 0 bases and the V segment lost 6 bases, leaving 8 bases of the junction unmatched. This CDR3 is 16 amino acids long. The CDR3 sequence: CASRRQTGNSYNEQFF. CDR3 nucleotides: TGTGCCAGCAGACGCCAGACAGGGAACTCCTACAATGAGCAGTTCTTC.

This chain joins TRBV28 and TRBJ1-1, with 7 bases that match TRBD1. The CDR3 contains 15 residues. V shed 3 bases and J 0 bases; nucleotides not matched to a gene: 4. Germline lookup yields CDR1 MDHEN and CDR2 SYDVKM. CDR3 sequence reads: CASSLGQPMNTEAFF. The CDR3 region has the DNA TGTGCCAGCAGTTTGGGACAGCCCATGAACACTGAAGCTTTCTTT. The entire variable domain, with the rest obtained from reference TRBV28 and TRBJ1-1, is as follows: DVKVTQSSRYLVKRTGEKVFLECVQDMDHENMFWYRQDPGLGLRLIYFSYDVKMKEKGDIPEGYSVSREKKERFSLILESASTNQTSMYLCASSLGQPMNTEAFFGQGTRLTVV.

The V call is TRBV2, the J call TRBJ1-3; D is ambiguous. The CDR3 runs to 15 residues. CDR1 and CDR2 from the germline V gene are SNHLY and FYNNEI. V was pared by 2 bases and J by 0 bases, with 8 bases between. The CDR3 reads CASSERSYSGNTIYF. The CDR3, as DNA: TGTGCCAGCAGTGAAAGGTCATACTCTGGAAACACCATATATTTT.

CDR3 bases: TGCGCCAGCAGCTTCTCCGGGACAGTCGAGCGTCCTGGAAACACCATATATTTT. This sequence encodes CASSFSGTVERPGNTIYF. V usage is TRBV5-1 and J usage is TRBJ1-3; 7 bases line up with TRBD1. This CDR3 contains 18 residues. The V segment lost 2 bases and the J segment 2 bases; nucleotides outside the gene matches: 13. The germline V gene has CDR1 SGHRS and CDR2 YFSETQ.

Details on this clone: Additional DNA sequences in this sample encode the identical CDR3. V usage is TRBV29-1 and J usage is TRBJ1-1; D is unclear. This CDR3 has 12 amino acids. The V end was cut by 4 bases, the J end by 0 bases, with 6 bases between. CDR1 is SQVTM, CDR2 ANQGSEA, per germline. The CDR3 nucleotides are TGCAGCGTTGGGCAGATGAACACTGAAGCTTTCTTT. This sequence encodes CSVGQMNTEAFF.

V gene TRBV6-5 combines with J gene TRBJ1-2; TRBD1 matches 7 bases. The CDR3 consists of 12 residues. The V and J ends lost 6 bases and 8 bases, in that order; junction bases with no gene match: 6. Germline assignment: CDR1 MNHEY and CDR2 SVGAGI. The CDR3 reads CASRQGQRGYTF. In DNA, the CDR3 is TGTGCCAGCAGACAGGGGCAGAGGGGCTACACCTTC.

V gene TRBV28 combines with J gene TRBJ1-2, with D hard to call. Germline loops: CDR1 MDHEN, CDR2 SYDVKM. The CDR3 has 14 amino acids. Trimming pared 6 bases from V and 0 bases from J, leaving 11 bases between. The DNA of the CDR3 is TGTGCCAGCAGAACGACATACGCTAACTATGGCTACACCTTC. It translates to CASRTTYANYGYTF.

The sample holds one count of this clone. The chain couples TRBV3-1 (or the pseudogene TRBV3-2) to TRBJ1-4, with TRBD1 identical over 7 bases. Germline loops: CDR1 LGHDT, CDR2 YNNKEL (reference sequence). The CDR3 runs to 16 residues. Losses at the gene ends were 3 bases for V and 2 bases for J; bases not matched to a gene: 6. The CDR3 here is CASSQKRGLTNEKLFF. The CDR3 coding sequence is TGTGCCAGCAGCCAGAAAAGGGGGCTTACTAATGAAAAACTGTTTTTT.

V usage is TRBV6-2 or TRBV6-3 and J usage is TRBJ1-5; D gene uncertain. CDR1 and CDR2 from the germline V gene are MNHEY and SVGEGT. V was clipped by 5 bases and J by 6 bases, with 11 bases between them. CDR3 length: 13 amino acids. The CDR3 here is CASSPRQIQPQHF. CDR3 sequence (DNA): TGTGCCAGCAGTCCCCGTCAGATTCAGCCCCAGCATTTT.

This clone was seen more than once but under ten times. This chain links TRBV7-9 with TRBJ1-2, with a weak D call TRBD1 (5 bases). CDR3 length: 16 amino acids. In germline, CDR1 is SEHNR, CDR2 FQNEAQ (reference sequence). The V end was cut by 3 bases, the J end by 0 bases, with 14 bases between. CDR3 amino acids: CASSFYRNRANYGYTF. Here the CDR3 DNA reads TGTGCCAGCAGCTTTTACAGGAATAGAGCTAACTATGGCTACACCTTC. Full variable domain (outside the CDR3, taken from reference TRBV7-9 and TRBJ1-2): DTGVSQNPRHKITKRGQNVTFRCDPISEHNRLYWYRQTLGQGPEFLTYFQNEAQLEKSRLLSDRFSAERPKGSFSTLEIQRTEQGDSAMYLCASSFYRNRANYGYTFGSGTRLTVV.

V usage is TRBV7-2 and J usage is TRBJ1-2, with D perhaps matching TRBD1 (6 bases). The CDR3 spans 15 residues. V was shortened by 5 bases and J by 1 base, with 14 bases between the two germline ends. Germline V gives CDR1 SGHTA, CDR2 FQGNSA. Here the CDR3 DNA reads TGTGCCAGCAGCCTCCGCCGGGACATTAACTATGGCTACACCTTC. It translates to CASSLRRDINYGYTF. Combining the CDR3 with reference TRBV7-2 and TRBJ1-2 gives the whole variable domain GAGVSQSPSNKVTEKGKDVELRCDPISGHTALYWYRQSLGQGLEFLIYFQGNSAPDKSGLPSDRFSAERTGGSVSTLTIQRTQQEDSAVYLCASSLRRDINYGYTFGSGTRLTVV.

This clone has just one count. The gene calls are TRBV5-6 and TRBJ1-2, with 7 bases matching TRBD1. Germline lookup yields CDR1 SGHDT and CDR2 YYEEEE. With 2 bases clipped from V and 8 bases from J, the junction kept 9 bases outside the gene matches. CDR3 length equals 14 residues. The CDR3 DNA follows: TGTGCCAGCAGCTTACAGGGGCGGCGGAGGGGCTACACCTTC. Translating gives CASSLQGRRRGYTF.

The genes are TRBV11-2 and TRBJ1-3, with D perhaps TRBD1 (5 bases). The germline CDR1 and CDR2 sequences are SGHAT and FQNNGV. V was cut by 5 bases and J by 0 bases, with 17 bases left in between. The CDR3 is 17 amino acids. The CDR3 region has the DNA TGTGCCAGCAGCCCGGGCGGGAGGGGCCGCTCTGGAAACACCATATATTTT. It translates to CASSPGGRGRSGNTIYF.

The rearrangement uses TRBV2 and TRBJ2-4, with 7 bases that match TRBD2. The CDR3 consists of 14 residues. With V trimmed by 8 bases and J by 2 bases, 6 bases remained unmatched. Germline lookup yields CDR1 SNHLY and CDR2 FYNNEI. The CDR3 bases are TGTGCCAGCCTCAGCGGGGATACCAAAAACATTCAGTACTTC. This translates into CASLSGDTKNIQYF. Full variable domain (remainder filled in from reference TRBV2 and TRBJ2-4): EPEVTQTPSHQVTQMGQEVILRCVPISNHLYFYWYRQILGQKVEFLVSFYNNEISEKSEIFDDQFSVERPDGSNFTLKIRSTKLEDSAMYFCASLSGDTKNIQYFGAGTRLSVL.

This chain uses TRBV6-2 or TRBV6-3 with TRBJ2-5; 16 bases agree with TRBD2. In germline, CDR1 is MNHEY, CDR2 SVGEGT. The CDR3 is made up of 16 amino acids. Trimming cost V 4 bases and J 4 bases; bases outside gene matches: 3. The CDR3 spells CASSLGLAGGRETQYF. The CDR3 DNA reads TGTGCCAGCAGTTTGGGACTAGCGGGGGGGAGAGAGACCCAGTACTTC.

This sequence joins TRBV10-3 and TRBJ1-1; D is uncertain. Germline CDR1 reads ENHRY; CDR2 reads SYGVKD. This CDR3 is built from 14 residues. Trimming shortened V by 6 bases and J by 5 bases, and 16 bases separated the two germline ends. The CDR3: CAIRNLIGTTEAFF. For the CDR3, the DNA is TGTGCCATCAGGAACCTTATAGGAACGACTGAAGCTTTCTTT.

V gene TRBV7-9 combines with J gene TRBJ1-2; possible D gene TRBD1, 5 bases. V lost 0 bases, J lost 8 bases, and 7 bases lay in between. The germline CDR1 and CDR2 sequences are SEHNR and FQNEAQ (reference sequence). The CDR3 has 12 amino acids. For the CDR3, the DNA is TGTGCCAGCAGCTTAGCAGGGGAGGGCTACACCTTC. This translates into CASSLAGEGYTF.

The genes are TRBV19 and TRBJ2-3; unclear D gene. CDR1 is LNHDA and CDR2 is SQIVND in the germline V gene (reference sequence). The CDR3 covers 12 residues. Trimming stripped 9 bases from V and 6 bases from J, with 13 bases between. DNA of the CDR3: TGTGCCAGCACTGGTAGCCCGGATACGCAGTATTTT. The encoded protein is CASTGSPDTQYF.

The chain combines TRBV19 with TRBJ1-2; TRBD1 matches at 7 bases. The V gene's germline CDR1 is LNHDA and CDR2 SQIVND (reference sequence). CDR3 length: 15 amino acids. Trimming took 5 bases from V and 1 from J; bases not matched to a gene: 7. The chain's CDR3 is CASSEDRHFNYGYTF. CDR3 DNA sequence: TGTGCCAGTAGTGAGGACAGGCACTTTAACTATGGCTACACCTTC. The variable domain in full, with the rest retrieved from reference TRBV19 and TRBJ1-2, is DGGITQSPKYLFRKEGQNVTLSCEQNLNHDAMYWYRQDPGQGLRLIYYSQIVNDFQKGDIAEGYSVSREKKESFPLTVTSAQKNPTAFYLCASSEDRHFNYGYTFGSGTRLTVV.

This CDR3 is CASSLHSQYF. CDR3 nucleotide sequence: TGTGCCAGCAGCCTACACTCGCAGTATTTT. The chain carries TRBV7-9 and TRBJ2-3; no definite D call. The V gene lost 5 bases and the J gene lost 10 bases, with 7 bases spanning the gap. CDR1 is SEHNR, CDR2 FQNEAQ, per germline (reference sequence). The CDR3 sequence is 10 residues long.

The CDR3 DNA is TGTGCCAGCAGTGAGACGGGGGGGCCGGGGAATGAGCAGTTCTTC. Protein sequence: CASSETGGPGNEQFF. The gene calls are TRBV6-1 and TRBJ2-1; 8 nucleotides line up with TRBD2. Unmatched junction bases numbered 8, after V lost 3 bases and J lost 7 bases. Germline-derived CDR1 and CDR2 are MNHNS and SASEGT. CDR3 length: 15 residues.

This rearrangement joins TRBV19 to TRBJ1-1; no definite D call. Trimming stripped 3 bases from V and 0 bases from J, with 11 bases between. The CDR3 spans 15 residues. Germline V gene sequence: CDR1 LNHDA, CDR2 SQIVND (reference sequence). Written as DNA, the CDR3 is TGTGCCAGTAGTATTCCTACGGTGATGAACACTGAAGCTTTCTTT. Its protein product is CASSIPTVMNTEAFF.

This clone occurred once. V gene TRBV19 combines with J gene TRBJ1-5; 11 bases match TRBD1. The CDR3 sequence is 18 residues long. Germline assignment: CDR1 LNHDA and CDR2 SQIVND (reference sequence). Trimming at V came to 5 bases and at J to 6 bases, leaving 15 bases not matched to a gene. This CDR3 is CASSSLGGTGGRGQPQHF. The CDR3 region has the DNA TGTGCCAGTAGTTCCCTAGGGGGGACAGGGGGACGCGGTCAGCCCCAGCATTTT.

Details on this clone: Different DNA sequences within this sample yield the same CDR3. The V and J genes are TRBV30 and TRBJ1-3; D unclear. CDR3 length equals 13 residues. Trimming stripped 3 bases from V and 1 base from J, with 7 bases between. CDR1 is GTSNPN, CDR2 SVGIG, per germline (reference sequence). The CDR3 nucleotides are TGTGCCTGGAGCCTGGGATCTGGAAACACCATATATTTT. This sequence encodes CAWSLGSGNTIYF.

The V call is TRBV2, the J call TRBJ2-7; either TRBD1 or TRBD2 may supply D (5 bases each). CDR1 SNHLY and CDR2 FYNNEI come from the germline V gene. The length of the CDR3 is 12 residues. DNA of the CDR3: TGTGCGTCCCGGGACGCCGCCTGGGAGCAGTACTTC. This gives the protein CASRDAAWEQYF. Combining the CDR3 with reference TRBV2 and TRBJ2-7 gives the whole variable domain EPEVTQTPSHQVTQMGQEVILRCVPISNHLYFYWYRQILGQKVEFLVSFYNNEISEKSEIFDDQFSVERPDGSNFTLKIRSTKLEDSAMYFCASRDAAWEQYFGPGTRLTVT.